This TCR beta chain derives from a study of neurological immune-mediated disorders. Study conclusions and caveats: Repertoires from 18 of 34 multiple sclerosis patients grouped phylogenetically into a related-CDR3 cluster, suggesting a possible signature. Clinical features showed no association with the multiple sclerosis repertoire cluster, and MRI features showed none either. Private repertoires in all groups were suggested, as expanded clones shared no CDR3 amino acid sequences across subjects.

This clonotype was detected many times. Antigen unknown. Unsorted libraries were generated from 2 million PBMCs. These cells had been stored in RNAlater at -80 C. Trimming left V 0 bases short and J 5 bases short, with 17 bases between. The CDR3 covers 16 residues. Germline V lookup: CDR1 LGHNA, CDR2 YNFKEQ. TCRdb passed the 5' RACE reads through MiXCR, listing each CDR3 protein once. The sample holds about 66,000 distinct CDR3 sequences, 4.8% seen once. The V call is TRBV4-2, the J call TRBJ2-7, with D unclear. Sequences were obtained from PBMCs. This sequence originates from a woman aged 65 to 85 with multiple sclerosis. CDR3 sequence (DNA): TGTGCCAGCAGCCAAGATACGGGTCCTTATACCCACGAGCAGTACTTC. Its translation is CASSQDTGPYTHEQYF.